A selection of T cell receptor beta chains follows, all from one sample in a study of beta chain features in type 1 diabetes. Assay used: immunoSEQ multiplex PCR; TCRdb lists only in-frame clones, some missing. Among almost 350,000 clones listed, 9.3% were seen once. Sequencing was done on a sample of central memory CD4+ T cells from blood. These receptor sequences come from a young man with type 1 diabetes. Both conserved end residues are part of each CDR3. The D gene is left open where the match is weak. The listing skips clone size in some rows; elsewhere it reads once, few, many or a size class.

D	V	size	J	DNA	CDR3
TRBD2	TRBV28	-	TRBJ2-6	TGTGCCAGCCATAAGTCCCTAGGGCGGGGGGACGTCCTGACTTTC	CASHKSLGRGDVLTF
-	TRBV11-2	-	TRBJ2-6	TGTGCCAGCAGCCAGCGGAGCTCTGGGGCCAACGTCCTGACTTTC	CASSQRSSGANVLTF
-	TRBV6-5	-	TRBJ2-7	TGTGCCAGCAGTTTGACAGAGGCCTACGAGCAGTACTTC	CASSLTEAYEQYF
TRBD1	TRBV14	-	TRBJ2-7	TGTGCCAGCAGCCACGGGACAGCCTACGAGCAGTACTTC	CASSHGTAYEQYF
-	TRBV9	-	TRBJ1-2	TGTGCCAGCAGCCAGGAGGGGTCTTATGCTAACTATGGCTACACCTTC	CASSQEGSYANYGYTF
-	TRBV7-2	few	TRBJ1-1	TGTGCCAGCAGCTTAGTGACCGCGAACACTGAAGCTTTCTTT	CASSLVTANTEAFF
-	TRBV29-1	-	TRBJ2-3	TGCAGCGTTGTTCCGGGGGCCACAGATACGCAGTATTTT	CSVVPGATDTQYF
-	TRBV30	-	TRBJ1-6	TGTGCCTGGAGTGGGACATTCGGCAATTCACCCCTCCACTTT	CAWSGTFGNSPLHF
-	TRBV7-2	few	TRBJ1-5	TGTGCCACCAGAGGGGCGAATCAGCCCCAGCATTTT	CATRGANQPQHF
-	TRBV9	few	TRBJ1-5	TGTGCCAGCAGCGAGCAGGGGTTTTACGGTCAGCCCCAGCATTTT	CASSEQGFYGQPQHF
-	TRBV9	few	TRBJ2-1	TGTGCCAGCAGCGTAGAACAGTTTTACAATGAGCAGTTCTTC	CASSVEQFYNEQFF
TRBD2	TRBV5-1	few	TRBJ2-3	TGCGCCAGCAGCTTGGCCTCTGGACTAGCGGCTAGCACAGATACGCAGTATTTT	CASSLASGLAASTDTQYF